This passage covers 22 T cell receptor beta chains from one sample sequenced in a study of blood T cell repertoires in COVID-19. The assay was immunoSEQ multiplex PCR, and TCRdb's table has in-frame clones only and misses some. The data contain approximately 180,000 clones, 76% of them seen just once; the ten biggest clones take up around 17%. The sample consisted of PBMCs or T cells enriched from blood (not recorded which). The receptors were gathered from a woman in her fifties or sixties with acute COVID-19.

The table lists this clone with a few counts. The J gene is TRBJ1-6, the V gene TRBV4-1; no clear D gene. V was pared by 4 bases and J by 9 bases, with 19 bases between. Germline values: CDR1 MGHRA, CDR2 YSYEKL. The CDR3 spans 16 residues. In nucleotides, the CDR3 is TGCGCCAGCAGCCCGTACGGGTTAACCAGAGGTTCACCCCTCCACTTT. Translated: CASSPYGLTRGSPLHF.

A remark on this clone: Other nucleotide sequences from this sample produce the same CDR3. This chain uses TRBV6-5 with TRBJ1-5, with TRBD1 matching 8 bases. With 6 bases clipped from V and 2 bases from J, the junction kept 3 bases outside the gene matches. The CDR3 spans 14 residues. Germline loops: CDR1 MNHEY, CDR2 SVGAGI. The CDR3 nucleotides are TGTGCCAGCAGCCTGACAGGGGGCAATCAGCCCCAGCATTTT. This codes for CASSLTGGNQPQHF.

The V call is TRBV25-1, the J call TRBJ2-3; TRBD1 agrees at 10 bases. The CDR3 runs 14 residues. Trimming removed 6 bases from V and 7 bases from J; junction bases left unmatched: 7. Germline CDR1 is MGHDK and CDR2 is SYGVNS. CDR3 nucleotides: TGTGCCAGCAGGGGGACAGGGGTGGCAAATACGCAGTATTTT. This translates into CASRGTGVANTQYF.

The chain joins TRBV3-1 (or the pseudogene TRBV3-2) to TRBJ2-3; possible D gene TRBD1, 8 bases. Between the trimmed V and J ends, which lost 8 bases and 2 bases, there was a span of 23 bases. Looked up from germline, CDR1 is LGHDT and CDR2 is YNNKEL (reference sequence). The CDR3 loop spans 17 amino acids. CDR3 nucleotides: TGTGCCAGCTCAACAGGGGGGAGGGATGGAATCACAGATACGCAGTATTTT. Protein: CASSTGGRDGITDTQYF.

The chain has TRBV6-2 or TRBV6-3 and TRBJ1-5; D not certain. The germline V gene has CDR1 MNHEY and CDR2 SVGEGT. This CDR3 contains 13 residues. Trimming stripped 6 bases from V and 0 bases from J, with 6 bases between. CDR3 DNA sequence: TGTGCCAGCAGCCACACTAGCAATCAGCCCCAGCATTTT. Translation: CASSHTSNQPQHF.

This clone was detected only a few times. The chain links TRBV7-3 to TRBJ2-3; 9 bases agree with TRBD1. V was pared by 5 bases and J by 6 bases, with 12 bases of the junction left unmatched. The CDR3 sequence is 16 residues long. The V gene's germline CDR1 is SGHTA and CDR2 FQGTGA. In nucleotides, the CDR3 is TGTGCCAGCAGCCCTACGACAGGGGGAGTATCGGATACGCAGTATTTT. Translation: CASSPTTGGVSDTQYF.

The chain's CDR3 is CASSHRDRASPLHF. DNA for the CDR3: TGTGCCAGCAGCCATAGGGACAGGGCTTCACCCCTCCACTTT. The J gene is TRBJ1-6, the V gene TRBV3-1 (or the pseudogene TRBV3-2), with 9 bases that match TRBD1. CDR3 size: 14 residues. Germline V lookup: CDR1 LGHDT, CDR2 YNNKEL (reference sequence). Losses at the gene ends were 3 bases for V and 9 bases for J; bases not matched to a gene: 3.

The V and J genes are TRBV3-1 (or the pseudogene TRBV3-2) and TRBJ1-1; D is possibly TRBD1 (5 bases). V dropped 4 bases and J dropped 8 bases, with 17 bases sitting between them. The CDR3 loop spans 14 amino acids. CDR1 is LGHDT, CDR2 YNNKEL, per germline (reference sequence). The CDR3 loop reads CASSPLTGVKEAFF. CDR3 DNA sequence: TGTGCCAGCAGCCCGTTGACGGGGGTTAAGGAAGCTTTCTTT.

The V gene is TRBV6-5, the J gene TRBJ2-3; 8 bases are shared with TRBD1. Germline V gene sequence: CDR1 MNHEY, CDR2 SVGAGI. This CDR3 is 15 amino acids long. Trimming cost V 4 bases and J 0 bases; bases outside gene matches: 3. CDR3 bases: TGTGCCAGCAGTTGGAACAGGGGGAGCACAGATACGCAGTATTTT. Its translation: CASSWNRGSTDTQYF.

In its sample, this clone was seen once. V gene TRBV9 combines with J gene TRBJ2-5, with TRBD1 matching over 11 bases. Germline V gene sequence: CDR1 SGDLS, CDR2 YYNGEE. This CDR3 is built from 15 residues. V shed 0 bases, J shed 5 bases, and the junction held 3 bases outside the gene matches. In DNA, the CDR3 is TGTGCCAGCAGCGTAGGGACAGGGGGCAGTGAGACCCAGTACTTC. Amino acid sequence: CASSVGTGGSETQYF.

The rearrangement joins TRBV14 to TRBJ1-2; 11 nucleotides match TRBD1. The CDR3 runs 16 residues. V was clipped by 2 bases and J by 4 bases; unmatched bases: 6. Germline V gene lookup returns CDR1 SGHDN and CDR2 FVKESK. This chain's CDR3 is CASSQSGTGGFYGYTF. CDR3 nucleotides: TGTGCCAGCAGCCAATCCGGGACAGGGGGGTTCTATGGCTACACCTTC.

The J gene is TRBJ1-2, the V gene TRBV30; a possible D gene is TRBD1 (5 bases). Trimming took off 5 bases at V and 14 bases at J, with 18 bases between the two ends. CDR1 GTSNPN and CDR2 SVGIG come from the germline V gene (reference sequence). This CDR3 is built from 11 residues. The CDR3 DNA is TGTGCCTGGGGAAGGACAAGGGGTAGGACCTTC. Translation: CAWGRTRGRTF.

This clone was found once. V and J are TRBV4-1 and TRBJ2-5, with 7 bases matching TRBD1. This CDR3 has 14 amino acids. Looked up from germline, CDR1 is MGHRA and CDR2 is YSYEKL. V lost 3 bases to trimming and J lost 5 bases; unmatched junction nucleotides: 6. CDR3 nucleotide sequence: TGCGCCAGCAGCCAGGGACAGTCCCTCGAGACCCAGTACTTC. Its translation: CASSQGQSLETQYF.

The chain couples TRBV2 to TRBJ1-6, with a weak D call TRBD1 (6 bases). V lost 4 bases to trimming and J lost 2 bases, with 9 bases between them. Per the germline V gene, CDR1 is SNHLY and CDR2 is FYNNEI. This CDR3 is built from 15 residues. The CDR3 nucleotides read TGTGCCAGCAGTGCCCGGGACACCTATAATTCACCCCTCCACTTT. Its translation is CASSARDTYNSPLHF.

The V and J genes are TRBV19 and TRBJ2-3; 8 bases are a match to TRBD1. The CDR3 loop spans 15 amino acids. Germline assignment: CDR1 LNHDA and CDR2 SQIVND (reference sequence). Trimming at V came to 5 bases and at J to 8 bases, leaving 12 bases not matched to a gene. The CDR3 nucleotides read TGTGCCAGTAGTCCTGGACAGGGCCCCCTTGGTACGCAGTATTTT. This codes for CASSPGQGPLGTQYF.

This chain joins TRBV29-1 and TRBJ1-4, with 8 bases lining up with TRBD1. Germline CDR1 and CDR2: SQVTM and ANQGSEA. Trimming took 6 bases from V and 8 from J; bases not matched to a gene: 8. The CDR3 spans 13 residues. CDR3 coding DNA: TGCAGCGTGCCTGACAGGGGTGGGGAAAAACTGTTTTTT. Translating gives CSVPDRGGEKLFF.

This sequence joins TRBV5-1 and TRBJ2-5, with TRBD2 identical over 12 bases. Germline V gene lookup returns CDR1 SGHRS and CDR2 YFSETQ. V was pared by 3 bases and J by 2 bases, with 5 bases of the junction left unmatched. The CDR3 runs to 16 residues. The CDR3 loop is CASSYFLAGGQETQYF. The CDR3 coding sequence is TGCGCCAGCAGCTATTTCCTAGCGGGGGGGCAAGAGACCCAGTACTTC.

The J gene is TRBJ2-7, the V gene TRBV10-3; possible D gene TRBD1, 6 bases. CDR1 is ENHRY and CDR2 is SYGVKD in the germline V gene. The CDR3 loop spans 13 amino acids. V was trimmed by 5 bases and J by 3 bases, leaving 11 bases between them. Written as DNA, the CDR3 is TGTGCCATCAGTCTGACAGGAGACTACGAGCAGTACGTC. Translated: CAISLTGDYEQYV.

This clone was detected many times. The genes are TRBV19 and TRBJ2-5; maybe TRBD1 (5 bases). The CDR3 extends over 13 amino acids. Trimming removed 3 bases at V and 4 bases at J, with 9 bases between. CDR1 is LNHDA and CDR2 is SQIVND in the germline V gene (reference sequence). This chain's CDR3 is CASSIQGGETQYF. CDR3 in DNA: TGTGCCAGTAGTATTCAGGGCGGAGAGACCCAGTACTTC.

The chain combines TRBV5-4 with TRBJ2-7; TRBD1 agrees at 8 bases. Germline V gene lookup returns CDR1 SGHNT and CDR2 YYREEE (reference sequence). The V and J ends lost 6 bases and 4 bases, in that order; junction bases with no gene match: 9. This CDR3 is 14 amino acids long. CDR3 sequence: CASTLDRAPYEQYV. The CDR3 nucleotides read TGTGCCAGCACCCTGGACAGGGCTCCTTACGAGCAGTACGTC.

The chain is built from TRBV2 and TRBJ1-2; the match to TRBD1 covers 9 bases. V was pared by 6 bases and J by 6 bases, with 2 bases of the junction left unmatched. The CDR3 is 12 amino acids. Per the germline V gene, CDR1 is SNHLY and CDR2 is FYNNEI. The DNA of the CDR3 is TGTGCCAGCAGGAGGACAGGGGATGGCTACACCTTC. Its protein is CASRRTGDGYTF.

V usage is TRBV19 and J usage is TRBJ2-5; maybe TRBD2 (6 bases). CDR3 length equals 16 residues. V lost 2 bases and J lost 4, with 17 bases in between. The germline V gene has CDR1 LNHDA and CDR2 SQIVND (reference sequence). The CDR3: CASSILDSLGGETQYF. CDR3 in DNA: TGTGCCAGTAGTATATTAGACAGCCTGGGGGGAGAGACCCAGTACTTC. Using reference TRBV19 and TRBJ2-5 for the parts outside the CDR3, the full variable domain is DGGITQSPKYLFRKEGQNVTLSCEQNLNHDAMYWYRQDPGQGLRLIYYSQIVNDFQKGDIAEGYSVSREKKESFPLTVTSAQKNPTAFYLCASSILDSLGGETQYFGPGTRLLVL.